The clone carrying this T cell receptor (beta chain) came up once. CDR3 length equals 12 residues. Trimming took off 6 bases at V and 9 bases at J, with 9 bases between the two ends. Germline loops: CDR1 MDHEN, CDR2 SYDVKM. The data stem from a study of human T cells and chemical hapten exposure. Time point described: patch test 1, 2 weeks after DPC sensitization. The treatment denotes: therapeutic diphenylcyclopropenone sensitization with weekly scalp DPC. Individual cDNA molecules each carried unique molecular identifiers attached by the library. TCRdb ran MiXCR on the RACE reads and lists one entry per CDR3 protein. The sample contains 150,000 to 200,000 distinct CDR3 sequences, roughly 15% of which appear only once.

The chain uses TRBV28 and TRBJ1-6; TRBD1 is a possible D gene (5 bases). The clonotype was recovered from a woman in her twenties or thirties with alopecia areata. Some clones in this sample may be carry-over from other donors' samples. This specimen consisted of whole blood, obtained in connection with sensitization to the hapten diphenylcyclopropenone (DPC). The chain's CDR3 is CASRNGGSPLHF. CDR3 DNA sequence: TGTGCCAGCAGGAACGGGGGTTCACCCCTCCACTTT.